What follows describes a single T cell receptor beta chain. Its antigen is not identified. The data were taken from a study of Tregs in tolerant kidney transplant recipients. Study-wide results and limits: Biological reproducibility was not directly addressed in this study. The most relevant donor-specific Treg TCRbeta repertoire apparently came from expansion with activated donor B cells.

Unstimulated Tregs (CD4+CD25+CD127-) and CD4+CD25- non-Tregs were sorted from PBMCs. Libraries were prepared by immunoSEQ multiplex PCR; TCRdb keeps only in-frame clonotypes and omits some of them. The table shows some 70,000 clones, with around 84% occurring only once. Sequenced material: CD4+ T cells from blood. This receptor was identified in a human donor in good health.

DNA for the CDR3: TGTGCCAGTGACGAAGGGCGGGGGGGTCACAATGAGCAGTTCTTC. Its protein is CASDEGRGGHNEQFF. The chain joins TRBV19 to TRBJ2-1; 9 bases map to TRBD2. Per germline, CDR1 LNHDA and CDR2 SQIVND (reference sequence). The CDR3 contains 15 residues. V was clipped by 8 bases and J by 5 bases; unmatched bases: 10.